The entry that follows covers one TCR beta chain sequence. CDR1 is WSHSY, CDR2 SAAADI, per germline. Trimming took 2 bases from V and 3 from J; bases not matched to a gene: 8. The CDR3 runs to 18 residues. The source of the sample is a study of blood T cell repertoires in COVID-19. Study overall: Nucleic acid was either cDNA or gDNA, and it came from T cells, B-cell-depleted T cells, or PBMCs.

Per the original data handling: Estimates of nucleated cell counts were drawn from the amplification of reference gene primers. Method: immunoSEQ multiplex PCR; TCRdb's copy keeps in-frame clones and lacks some. V and J calls and clone size follow that table, whereas D and trimming were derived from the DNA. The data hold about 150,000 clones, with over 60% observed a single time. This clonotype was sampled from an elderly man with acute or convalescent COVID-19. The sample taken for sequencing was peripheral blood. The rearrangement joins TRBV10-2 to TRBJ1-5; 12 nucleotides agree with TRBD1. The CDR3 DNA sequence: TGCGCCAGCAGTGAGGGGACAGGGGGCGGTAGTTACAATCAGCCCCAGCATTTT. Translated: CASSEGTGGGSYNQPQHF.